This T cell receptor (beta chain) was recorded in a study of blood T cells in healthy people across ages. Study results and caveats: Estimates of diversity drawn from one million T cells were considered underestimates.

There are many counts of this clonotype. What it binds is not known. Germline-derived CDR1 and CDR2 are MGHDK and SYGVNS. V trimming: 4 bases; J trimming: 3 bases; junction bases outside the gene matches: 1. The CDR3 length is 14 residues. A second roughly 6 to 11 cycle PCR used barcoded and J-beta primers. With 12 random nucleotides, a template-switch adaptor tagged each individual cDNA molecule. TCRdb itself ran the 5' RACE reads through MiXCR, one entry per CDR3 protein. The sample has over 1,500,000 distinct CDR3 sequences; 30% to 40% are singletons. They isolated at least 6 million PBMCs from each sample.

The clonotype was recovered from a human donor in good health. The chain has TRBV25-1 and TRBJ2-2, with 8 bases that match TRBD1. The material sequenced was blood. CDR3 DNA sequence: TGTGCCAGCAGTGCGGGACAGGACACCGGGGAGCTGTTTTTT. It encodes CASSAGQDTGELFF. The full variable domain, with the rest looked up from reference TRBV25-1 and TRBJ2-2, is EADIYQTPRYLVIGTGKKITLECSQTMGHDKMYWYQQDPGMELHLIHYSYGVNSTEKGDLSSESTVSRIRTEHFPLTLESARPSHTSQYLCASSAGQDTGELFFGEGSRLTVL.